The 25 T cell receptor beta chains below all came from one sample that was sequenced in a study of tumor-infiltrating lymphocytes in primary liver carcinoma. Production of TCR beta cDNA used roughly 480 ng total RNA together with a constant-region primer. Researchers made the TCR beta libraries by running three nested multiplex PCR rounds with slightly modified ARM-PCR. TRBV1-TRBV30 forward primers paired with a C-beta reverse primer drove the first two PCR rounds, about 10 cycles each. TCRdb re-derived calls from the multiplex PCR reads in MiXCR, one entry per CDR3 protein. Of around 79,000 distinct CDR3 sequences listed, roughly two thirds were seen once; the top ten hold around 24%. For each extraction, RNA and DNA were obtained together from about 19-30 mg of unsorted bulk tissue. The source material was tumor-adjacent normal liver tissue. The receptors come from a man aged 40-55 years with primary liver carcinoma and hepatitis B virus infection.

Details on this clonotype: The junction shows a germline mismatch at one end, possibly a read error. The rearrangement uses TRBV6-6 and TRBJ1-2, with D hard to call. The V gene's germline CDR1 is MNHNY and CDR2 SVGAGI (reference sequence). The CDR3 covers 11 residues. Here the CDR3 reads CASTGKYDYTF. DNA of the CDR3: TGTGCCAGCACGGGGAAGTATGACTACACCTTC.

As for this clonotype: At one end the junction does not follow the germline gene, possibly because of a read error. The V call is TRBV5-1, the J call TRBJ2-1; D might be TRBD1 (6 bases). Per germline, CDR1 SGHRS and CDR2 YFSETQ. The CDR3 is 14 amino acids. The CDR3 region has the DNA TGCGCCAGCAGCGGTGGACAGAGGAGCAATGAACAGTTCTTC. Protein sequence: CASSGGQRSNEQFF.

Regarding this clonotype: The conserved closing phenylalanine or tryptophan is absent in this CDR3, likely reflecting a read error. CDR3 DNA sequence: TGCGCCAGCAGCTTCTTTGTGGTTTACAATGAGCAGTTCTAC. Its protein product is CASSFFVVYNEQFY. This chain joins TRBV11-2 and TRBJ2-1, with D unclear. Germline CDR1 reads SGHAT; CDR2 reads FQNNGV. CDR3 size: 14 residues.

Remarks on this clonotype: Compared with germline, one end of the junction differs, possibly owing to a read error. The gene calls are TRBV6-2 or TRBV6-3 and TRBJ2-2; 7 bases line up with TRBD1. Germline CDR1 and CDR2: MNHEY and SVGEGT. The CDR3 is 13 residues long. CDR3 in amino acids: CAGRPGQAGELFF. In DNA, the CDR3 is TGTGCCGGCAGACCCGGACAGGCCGGGGAACTGTTTTTT.

Details on this clonotype: Likely a read error: the CDR3 ends without its conserved phenylalanine or tryptophan. The DNA is left out, because the CDR3 cannot be placed on it with certainty; the CDR3 is given as TCRdb lists it. The rearrangement uses TRBV30 and TRBJ1-5; TRBD1 is the table's D call, not checked against the DNA. The CDR3 length is 15 residues, termini included. The V gene's germline CDR1 is GTSNPN and CDR2 SVGIG (reference sequence). The CDR3 region is CAWSPPGVSNQPQHL.

This clonotype appeared many times. One junction end disagrees with the germline gene, perhaps due to a read error. This chain joins TRBV5-4 and TRBJ1-2, with a weak D call TRBD1 (5 bases). The CDR3 extends over 16 amino acids. Germline V gene lookup returns CDR1 SGHNT and CDR2 YYREEE (reference sequence). The DNA for the CDR3 is TGTGCCAGCAGCGACGGACCAGGGTTAAAGGACTATGGGTACACCTTC. Amino acids: CASSDGPGLKDYGYTF.

About this clonotype: Being one base from a much bigger clone, this may be a read error. J is TRBJ1-1 and V is TRBV18; no firm D call. Looked up from germline, CDR1 is KGHSH and CDR2 is LQKENI. Trimming removed 5 bases at V and 6 bases at J, with 13 bases between. This CDR3 is built from 13 residues. CDR3 sequence (DNA): TGTGCCAGCTCATCCTTACCAGGCCCTGAAGCTTTCTTT. Its translation is CASSSLPGPEAFF.

Turning to this clonotype: Relative to the germline gene, one junction end is altered; a read error may explain this. The rearrangement links TRBV11-2 to TRBJ2-6, with TRBD2 as a possible D gene (6 bases). CDR3 size: 16 residues. CDR1 SGHAT and CDR2 FQNNGV come from the germline V gene. The CDR3 sequence is CASSLDPGTGTNLLTF. The CDR3 bases are TGTGCCAGCAGCTTAGATCCCGGGACTGGGACCAACCTCCTGACTTTC.

Turning to this clonotype: The conserved final phenylalanine or tryptophan is absent from the CDR3, which likely points to a read error. The limits of the CDR3 on the DNA are not certain, so only TCRdb's listed CDR3 is given. The rearrangement links TRBV28 to TRBJ2-1; the table calls TRBD1, which could not be checked here. The CDR3 spans 15 residues, counting both ends. Germline CDR1 MDHEN, CDR2 SYDVKM. This CDR3 is CASKTGLGQYNEQLL.

This clonotype turned up a few times. CDR3 loop: CASSWTGTQSSYNEQFF. In DNA, the CDR3 is TGTGCCAGCAGTTGGACCGGGACGCAGAGCTCCTACAATGAGCAGTTCTTC. The rearrangement joins TRBV11-2 to TRBJ2-1, with D possibly being TRBD1 or TRBD2 (5 bases each). V was pared by 6 bases and J by 0 bases, with 18 bases between. This CDR3 spans 17 amino acids. The germline CDR1 and CDR2 sequences are SGHAT and FQNNGV.

Concerning this clonotype itself: A much larger clone is a single base away; this may be a read error. The chain links TRBV6-5 to TRBJ2-1, with 7 bases that match TRBD2. The CDR3 runs 13 residues. CDR1 is MNHEY and CDR2 is SVGAGI in the germline V gene. The V and J ends lost 9 bases and 6 bases, in that order; junction bases with no gene match: 8. The chain's CDR3 is CARSRLASNEQFF. The CDR3 bases are TGTGCCAGGAGTAGACTAGCCTCCAATGAGCAGTTCTTC.

The genes are TRBV29-1 and TRBJ2-2; D is undetermined. The germline gives CDR1 SQVTM, CDR2 ANQGSEA. The V and J ends lost 5 bases and 2 bases respectively, with 6 bases between them. The CDR3 extends over 12 amino acids. CDR3 residues: CSVSANTGELFF. The CDR3 DNA reads as TGCAGCGTTTCAGCAAACACCGGGGAGCTGTTTTTT.

Note on this clonotype: Possible read error: a much larger clone is one base away. The chain combines TRBV10-3 with TRBJ2-7; the D gene is possibly TRBD1 (5 bases). Germline V gene lookup returns CDR1 ENHRY and CDR2 SYGVKD. This CDR3 is 16 amino acids long. The CDR3, as DNA: TGTGCCATCGGTGAGATCAGACAGAAGAGAGCCTACGAGCAGTACTTC. It specifies CAIGEIRQKRAYEQYF.

As for this clonotype: This may arise from a read error, as a much more abundant clone is one base away. V usage is TRBV12-3 or TRBV12-4 and J usage is TRBJ1-2, with 7 nucleotides matching TRBD1. The length of the CDR3 is 12 residues. CDR3 nucleotides: TGTGCCAGCAGCATAGGGGGCTATGACTACACCTTC. It translates to CASSIGGYDYTF.

Points on this clonotype: A much larger clone lies a single base off, so this may be a read error. The rearrangement joins TRBV28 to TRBJ2-1, with no clear D. The germline V gene has CDR1 MDHEN and CDR2 SYDVKM. The CDR3 runs 14 residues. The CDR3 loop reads CASSFTSRYNEQLF. CDR3 DNA: TGTGCCAGCAGTTTTACTTCAAGATACAATGAGCAGCTCTTC.

With regard to this clonotype: One end of the junction is discordant with germline, which a read error may explain. For the CDR3, the DNA is TGTCCCAGCAGCCCGGCCTACGAGCAGTACTTC. It translates to CPSSPAYEQYF. The genes are TRBV7-2 and TRBJ2-7; no definite D call. This CDR3 has 11 amino acids. In germline, CDR1 is SGHTA, CDR2 FQGNSA.

This clonotype was picked up many times. This chain connects TRBV4-2 to TRBJ2-2; no clear D. In germline, CDR1 is LGHNA, CDR2 YNFKEQ. This CDR3 comprises 15 residues. V gave up 1 base and J gave up 6 bases, with 12 bases separating them. The CDR3 reads CASSQALQVAGELFF. The CDR3 DNA sequence: TGTGCCAGCAGCCAAGCTCTCCAGGTGGCCGGGGAGCTGTTTTTT.

This clonotype was counted at least ten times. The J gene is TRBJ1-2, the V gene TRBV29-1; no reliable D call. This CDR3 spans 13 amino acids. Trimming removed 6 bases from V and 1 base from J, with 12 bases in between. Germline V gene lookup returns CDR1 SQVTM and CDR2 ANQGSEA. DNA of the CDR3: TGCAGCGTCCCGGAAGAGGGTAACTATGGCTACACCTTC. It specifies CSVPEEGNYGYTF.

A note on this clonotype: No conserved phenylalanine or tryptophan ends this CDR3, so it is likely a read error. This chain links TRBV11-2 with TRBJ2-1; D remains unclear. The CDR3 length is 19 residues. Germline CDR1 is SGHAT and CDR2 is FQNNGV. The CDR3 nucleotides read TGTGCCAGAAGCTTAGATGGGCGATTCAGCAGGACCCTTTACAATGAGCAGTTCATC. Translating gives CARSLDGRFSRTLYNEQFI.

This clonotype has only one observation. V usage is TRBV20-1 and J usage is TRBJ2-3, with unresolved D. This CDR3 spans 14 amino acids. Trimming left V 7 bases short and J 0 bases short, with 14 bases between. Germline CDR1 is DFQATT and CDR2 is SNEGSKA (reference sequence). CDR3 sequence: CSGVGGASTDTQYF. Here the CDR3 DNA reads TGCAGTGGGGTTGGCGGAGCTAGCACAGATACGCAGTATTTT.

Of note for this clonotype: This may arise from a read error, as a much more abundant clone is one base away. This chain joins TRBV7-9 and TRBJ2-5; TRBD1 aligns across 8 bases. CDR3 length equals 13 residues. Germline CDR1 and CDR2: SEHNR and FQNEAQ (reference sequence). CDR3 bases: TGTGCCAACAGCCCTCGGACAGGGGAGACCCAGTACTTC. As protein: CANSPRTGETQYF.

Remarks on this clonotype: The germline gene is not matched at one end of the junction; a read error may be the cause. This chain joins TRBV6-2 or TRBV6-3 and TRBJ1-4, with 7 bases that match TRBD1. The CDR3 has 14 residues. From germline, CDR1 is MNHEY and CDR2 SVGEGT. The CDR3 nucleotides are TGTGCCAGCAGTTTACGACAGGGAAATGAGAAACTGGTTTTT. Its protein is CASSLRQGNEKLVF.

Concerning this clonotype: As the CDR3 is not closed by the conserved phenylalanine or tryptophan, this likely results from a read error. The rearrangement joins TRBV11-2 to TRBJ2-1; D not resolved. The CDR3 is 12 amino acids. Germline values: CDR1 SGHAT, CDR2 FQNNGV. CDR3 nucleotides: TGTGGGAGCAGCTTAGGTGTGGCTGAGCAGTTCTTA. Encoded protein: CGSSLGVAEQFL.

The chain combines TRBV13 with TRBJ2-2, with 14 bases that match TRBD2. The V segment lost 3 bases and the J segment 6 bases; nucleotides outside the gene matches: 0. Per the germline V gene, CDR1 is PRHDT and CDR2 is FYEKMQ (reference sequence). The CDR3 length is 15 residues. The CDR3 DNA follows: TGTGCCAGCAGCTTGACTAGCGGGAGGGCCGGGGAGCTGTTTTTT. It yields the protein CASSLTSGRAGELFF.

Points on this clonotype: This likely comes from a read error, as the CDR3 has no conserved phenylalanine or tryptophan at its end. The chain is built from TRBV10-1 and TRBJ2-3; D is unresolved. This CDR3 has 13 amino acids. Germline V gene sequence: CDR1 WNHNN, CDR2 SYGVQD (reference sequence). DNA for the CDR3: TGCGCCAACAGTGCACGGAGCACAGATACGCAGTATCTT. Protein sequence: CANSARSTDTQYL.